The entry that follows covers one T cell receptor beta chain sequence. The target antigen is unknown. CDR3 length: 15 residues. Germline-derived CDR1 and CDR2 are MNHEY and SVGAGI. J was trimmed by 2 bases and V by 4 bases; bases with no gene match: 6. This record comes from a study of T cell responses to AZD1222 COVID-19 vaccine. Study background: Second-dose groups at about 4 or about 12 weeks were pooled.

Produced via immunoSEQ multiplex PCR; TCRdb's table is partial and in-frame only. This sample has 80,000 or so clones, with roughly 85% found just once. Notes on the study in general: Females made up more of the donors, who were largely white British, and clonal diversity may have come out too low. Spike-specific TCR breadth rose after two AZD1222 doses, and depth rose as well. Among those given AZD1222, only five or six were seropositive at baseline.

This TCR was recovered from an adult in good health. The chain couples TRBV6-5 to TRBJ2-5; 8 bases line up with TRBD1. Sequencing was performed on peripheral blood, taken on day 0 of AZD1222 vaccination. CDR3 in amino acids: CASSFGQGQQETQYF. The CDR3 DNA reads TGTGCCAGCAGTTTCGGACAGGGCCAGCAAGAGACCCAGTACTTC.